This is a list of T cell receptor beta chains from one sample in a study of cytomegalovirus exposure and HLA in healthy donors. Clones were read by immunoSEQ multiplex PCR, and TCRdb kept only the in-frame ones, dropping some. The sample shows roughly 100,000 clones, around 74% of them seen only once. Sequenced: PBMCs. These receptor sequences come from a woman in her 40s in good health and CMV-seronegative. Both conserved end residues are part of each CDR3. D genes are given only for firm matches. Rows may omit the clone size; those that give it use once, few, many or a size class.

TRBV5-1	TRBJ1-3	NA	NA	TGCGCCAGCAGCTTGGGGGCCAGGAGCGGTGGAAACACCATATATTTT	CASSLGARSGGNTIYF
TRBV30	TRBJ2-5	NA	TRBD2	TGTGCCTGGAGTGTTCCTAGCGGCTACCAAGAGACCCAGTACTTC	CAWSVPSGYQETQYF
TRBV7-8	TRBJ2-7	few	NA	TGTGCCAGCAGCCTAGTAGGCGGTCGGTACGAGCAGTACTTC	CASSLVGGRYEQYF
TRBV19	TRBJ2-5	NA	NA	TGTGCCAGTAGTCGAGCACCCCAGAGGGAGACCCAGTACTTC	CASSRAPQRETQYF
TRBV6-5	TRBJ2-2	NA	NA	TGTGCCAGCAGTGCTCTAGGTAGCGACACCGGGGAGCTGTTTTTT	CASSALGSDTGELFF
TRBV10-3	TRBJ2-5	NA	TRBD1	TGTGCCATCGGGCCCCAGGGGGCCAGAGAGACCCAGTACTTC	CAIGPQGARETQYF
TRBV27	TRBJ2-5	NA	TRBD1	TGTGCCAGCAGCCGTGACAGGGCGGGAGAGACCCAGTACTTC	CASSRDRAGETQYF
TRBV2	TRBJ1-4	NA	TRBD1	TGTGCCAGCAGGGGGACAGCAAATAATGAAAAACTGTTTTTT	CASRGTANNEKLFF
TRBV4-2	TRBJ2-2	NA	TRBD2	TGTGCCAGCAGCCTTCTTCAAGGGGGACTAGCGGGAAACACCGGGGAGCTGTTTTTT	CASSLLQGGLAGNTGELFF
TRBV19	TRBJ1-6	NA	NA	TGTGCCAGTAGTGCGCGGACTTTAAATAATTCACCCCTCCACTTT	CASSARTLNNSPLHF
TRBV28	TRBJ1-1	NA	TRBD1	TGTGCCAGCAGACAAACAGGGGTGAACACTGAAGCTTTCTTT	CASRQTGVNTEAFF
TRBV6-1	TRBJ1-1	NA	NA	TGTGCCAGCAGTGGTCGGGGAGGGGTGACGACTGAAGCTTTCTTT	CASSGRGGVTTEAFF
TRBV14	TRBJ2-7	NA	TRBD1	TGTGCCAGCAGCCAGGGACAGGTTCTGTACTTC	CASSQGQVLYF
TRBV6-5	TRBJ1-4	NA	NA	TGTGCCAGCGGCGAGGGGGGAGGGAATGAAAAACTGTTTTTT	CASGEGGGNEKLFF
TRBV5-1	TRBJ1-6	NA	NA	TGCGCCAGCAGCTTGGACCCAGGGGCAGCTTATAATTCACCCCTCCACTTT	CASSLDPGAAYNSPLHF
TRBV27	TRBJ1-3	NA	NA	TGTGCCAGCAGTTTGGGGGGGACTAGCTCTGGAAACACCATATATTTT	CASSLGGTSSGNTIYF
TRBV6-4	TRBJ2-1	once	TRBD1	TGTGCCAGCAGTGACGCAAGGGGGCCCTACAATGAGCAGTTCTTC	CASSDARGPYNEQFF
TRBV7-9	TRBJ1-1	NA	TRBD1	TGTGCCAGCAGCTTAGGTTGGGACAGGAACACTGAAGCTTTCTTT	CASSLGWDRNTEAFF
TRBV2	TRBJ1-4	NA	TRBD1	TGTGCCAGCAGTGAAGGGGGACAGGGTTGGGAAAAACTGTTTTTT	CASSEGGQGWEKLFF
TRBV27	TRBJ2-7	NA	TRBD1	TGTGCCACGGGGACAGTCAACTCCTACGAGCAGTACTTC	CATGTVNSYEQYF
TRBV30	TRBJ1-2	NA	TRBD1	TGTGCCCAGACGGACAGGGGGAACTATGGCTACACCTTC	CAQTDRGNYGYTF
TRBV7-2	TRBJ2-7	few	TRBD1	TGTGCCAGCAGCTTAGCGGGTAGCAGGGGGCGAGACGAGCAGTACTTC	CASSLAGSRGRDEQYF
TRBV6-1	TRBJ1-1	once	NA	TGTGCCAGCAGTGAAGCTTTTAGAGAGAACACTGAAGCTTTCTTT	CASSEAFRENTEAFF
TRBV4-1	TRBJ2-7	NA	TRBD1	TGCGCCAGCAGCCGCGGGACAGGCTTCTCCTACGAGCAGTACTTC	CASSRGTGFSYEQYF
TRBV7-8	TRBJ2-5	NA	NA	TGTGCCAGCAGCTTAGGACTTCTGGAAGAGACCCAGTACTTC	CASSLGLLEETQYF
TRBV5-3	TRBJ2-5	NA	TRBD2	TGTGCCAGAAGCTCGACTAGCGCCCAAGAGACCCAGTACTTC	CARSSTSAQETQYF
TRBV19	TRBJ1-2	NA	NA	TGTGCCAGTAGGGACACCCCGGACTATGGCTACACCTTC	CASRDTPDYGYTF
TRBV11-2	TRBJ2-1	NA	NA	TGTGCCAGCAGCGAGAATCCCCTAGCTACCTACAATGAGCAGTTCTTC	CASSENPLATYNEQFF
TRBV2	TRBJ2-1	NA	TRBD2	TGTGCCAGCACCCAAAGGACTAGCGCCACCTACAATGAGCAGTTCTTC	CASTQRTSATYNEQFF
TRBV7-6	TRBJ2-7	few	NA	TGTGCCAGCAGCTTAACAGGGTGGGCCGAGCAGTACTTC	CASSLTGWAEQYF
TRBV19	TRBJ1-5	NA	TRBD1	TGTGCCAGTAGAAACAGGGGTAATCAGCCCCAGCATTTT	CASRNRGNQPQHF
TRBV7-9	TRBJ2-4	NA	TRBD1	TGTTCCAGCAGCTCGGGACAGGGTCTCCACATTCAGTACTTC	CSSSSGQGLHIQYF
TRBV13	TRBJ2-5	NA	NA	TGTGCCAGCAGCAAACAGGGAGGGGAGACCCAGTACTTC	CASSKQGGETQYF
TRBV5-1	TRBJ1-1	NA	NA	TGCGCCAGCAGCAACAGGGCAAACACTGAAGCTTTCTTT	CASSNRANTEAFF
TRBV27	TRBJ1-5	NA	TRBD1	TGTGCCAGCAGTTTAGGGACAGGGGGCCGCAATCAGCCCCAGCATTTT	CASSLGTGGRNQPQHF
TRBV4-2	TRBJ1-1	NA	TRBD1	TGTGCCAGCAGCCAAGATCCGACAGGGGGCCCAAACACTGAAGCTTTCTTT	CASSQDPTGGPNTEAFF
TRBV19	TRBJ2-7	NA	NA	TGTGCCAGTAGTACGGGACTGGCTTGGTTTGAGCAGTACTTC	CASSTGLAWFEQYF
TRBV9	TRBJ2-3	NA	NA	TGTGCCAGCAGCGTGGCCGGTATTACGGGGTTATACACAGATACGCAGTATTTT	CASSVAGITGLYTDTQYF
TRBV19	TRBJ2-5	few	TRBD2	TGTGCCAGTAGCCCTGGGCTAGCGGGGGCAGAGACCCAGTACTTC	CASSPGLAGAETQYF
TRBV25-1	TRBJ1-4	once	NA	TGTGCCAGCAGTGACAGAGGTGAAAAACTGTTTTTT	CASSDRGEKLFF
TRBV2	TRBJ2-7	NA	TRBD2	TGTGCCAGCAGTGAAGCGCTTACTAGCGGGGAAGACTCCTACGAGCAGTACTTC	CASSEALTSGEDSYEQYF
TRBV4-2	TRBJ1-1	few	TRBD1	TGTGCCAGCAGCCCACACAGGGGGCCCGACACTGAAGCTTTCTTT	CASSPHRGPDTEAFF
TRBV6-5	TRBJ2-1	NA	NA	TGTGCCAGCAGTTACACAGGCGACAATGAGCAGTTCTTC	CASSYTGDNEQFF
TRBV15	TRBJ2-7	NA	TRBD2	TGTGCCACCAGCAACCGACTAGCGGGAGTAGAGCAGTACTTC	CATSNRLAGVEQYF
TRBV27	TRBJ2-5	NA	NA	TGTGCCAGCAGTCCCTACCCGGGAGCCTTAGCCCAGTACTTC	CASSPYPGALAQYF
TRBV5-1	TRBJ2-1	few	TRBD2	TGCGCCAGCAGCTTGCTGGGACTAGCGGCCTACAATGAGCAGTTCTTC	CASSLLGLAAYNEQFF
TRBV7-3	TRBJ2-7	NA	NA	TGTGCCAGCAGCTTAACGTCCGCGGTTGGAAGCGAGCAGTACTTC	CASSLTSAVGSEQYF
TRBV2	TRBJ2-7	once	TRBD1	TGTGCCAGCGGACTTCAGGGACAGGTCTACGAGCAGTACTTC	CASGLQGQVYEQYF
TRBV20-1	TRBJ2-1	NA	NA	TGCAGTGCTAGCTCCGGCAATGAGCAGTTCTTC	CSASSGNEQFF
TRBV7-2	TRBJ2-5	NA	NA	TGTGCCAGCAGCTTACCCGGACACCCGTCGGAGACCCAGTACTTC	CASSLPGHPSETQYF
TRBV11-2	TRBJ2-7	NA	TRBD2	TGTGCCAGCAGCTTAAGGACTAGCGGGAGTAAACAGTACTTC	CASSLRTSGSKQYF
TRBV15	TRBJ2-5	once	TRBD1	TGTGCCACCAGCGTAGGCTTGGGACAGGGAGGAAAAAAGACCCAGTACTTC	CATSVGLGQGGKKTQYF
TRBV9	TRBJ2-3	NA	TRBD2	TGTGCCAGCAGCGTAGGCGGGAGGCTCACAGATACGCAGTATTTT	CASSVGGRLTDTQYF
TRBV7-8	TRBJ1-6	NA	TRBD1	TGTGCCAGCAGCTTAGTGGACAGGGAACATAATTCACCCCTCCACTTT	CASSLVDREHNSPLHF
TRBV7-3	TRBJ2-5	NA	NA	TGTGCCAGCAGCCCTTCGGGAGTCGGTGAGACCCAGTACTTC	CASSPSGVGETQYF
TRBV15	TRBJ2-1	few	NA	TGTGCCACCAGCAGAGGTGCGGGGGCACACTCCTACAATGAGCAGTTCTTC	CATSRGAGAHSYNEQFF
TRBV5-4	TRBJ2-2	NA	TRBD1	TGTGCCAGCGGGGGACAGGGGGCCGACACCGGGGAGCTGTTTTTT	CASGGQGADTGELFF
TRBV6-5	TRBJ1-3	NA	NA	TGTGCCAGCAGTTACAAGGACAGCGGAAACACCATATATTTT	CASSYKDSGNTIYF
TRBV7-2	TRBJ2-2	NA	NA	TGTGCCAGCAGCCCCTTTCGGACAGCCACCGGGGAGCTGTTTTTT	CASSPFRTATGELFF
TRBV11-2	TRBJ1-1	few	NA	TGTGCCAGCAGCTTAACGGGGGGCGGGAACACTGAAGCTTTCTTT	CASSLTGGGNTEAFF